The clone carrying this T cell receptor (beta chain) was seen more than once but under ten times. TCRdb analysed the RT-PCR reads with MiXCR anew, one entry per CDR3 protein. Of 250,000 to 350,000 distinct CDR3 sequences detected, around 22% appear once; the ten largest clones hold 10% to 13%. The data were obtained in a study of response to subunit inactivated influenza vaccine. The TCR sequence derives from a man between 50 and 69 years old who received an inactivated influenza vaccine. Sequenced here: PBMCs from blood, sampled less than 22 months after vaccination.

The CDR3, as DNA: TGCGCCAGCAGCCAACGTTTGGGGCTCTATGGCTACACCTTC. Translated: CASSQRLGLYGYTF. The rearrangement uses TRBV4-3 and TRBJ1-2; tentative D call: TRBD1 (5 bases). Between the trimmed V and J ends, which lost 2 bases and 4 bases, there was a span of 11 bases. The CDR3 contains 14 residues. Germline V gives CDR1 LGHNA, CDR2 YSLEER.